Listed below are T cell receptor beta chains from one sample, sequenced in a study of regulatory T cells in long-lasting Graves disease. TCRdb reanalysed the multiplex PCR reads using MiXCR and keeps one entry per CDR3 protein. Here the sample spans about 420,000 distinct CDR3 sequences, over 15% being singletons. The sample was also linked to a second study, of T cells in Graves' hyperthyroidism and ophthalmopathy.

The sample in question was peripheral blood mononuclear cells (PBMCs), obtained at new diagnosis, from a patient treated with antithyroid drugs. These receptors originate from a woman between 18 and 29 years old with Graves disease. The CDR3 runs from the conserved cysteine through the conserved F or W. A D gene is named only where the DNA matches it firmly. Clone size appears in some rows only: once, few, many, or a class for an expanded clone.

TRBJ1-2	few	-	TRBV14	TGTGCCAGCAGCCAATACGGGACACACGTTTATGGCTACACCTTC	CASSQYGTHVYGYTF
TRBJ2-3	-	-	TRBV7-3	TGTGCCAGCAGCTTAGGTTCCTATATGGATACGCAGTATTTT	CASSLGSYMDTQYF
TRBJ2-5	many	TRBD2	TRBV20-1	TGCAGTGCGAGCCAACTAGCGGACCAAGAGACCCAGTACTTC	CSASQLADQETQYF
TRBJ1-2	many	-	TRBV28	TGTGCCAGCACCTCATTGGGGACCTATGGCTACACCTTC	CASTSLGTYGYTF
TRBJ1-2	-	-	TRBV6-2/TRBV6-3	TGTGCCAGCAGTTATTTGGCAGGGGAATACTACTATGGCTACACCTTC	CASSYLAGEYYYGYTF
TRBJ2-1	many	TRBD1	TRBV12-3/TRBV12-4	TGTGCCAGCAGATACGGGACAGGTCCCTACAATGAGCAGTTCTTC	CASRYGTGPYNEQFF
TRBJ2-1	many	-	TRBV5-1	TGCGCCAGCAGACGAGATGGACCGGCGAACAATGAGCAGTTCTTC	CASRRDGPANNEQFF
TRBJ1-2	-	TRBD1	TRBV2	TGTGCCAGCGCTAGGGACAGCAGTAACTATGGCTACACCTTC	CASARDSSNYGYTF
TRBJ1-5	-	-	TRBV28	TGTGCCAGCAGTTTTCGCCAGGTCAATCAGCCCCAGCATTTT	CASSFRQVNQPQHF
TRBJ2-3	-	TRBD2	TRBV29-1	TGCAGCGTTGAAGTTCGGGGGGGGGCTAGCGGGAGACGTGGTGATACGCAGTATTTT	CSVEVRGGASGRRGDTQYF
TRBJ2-2	-	-	TRBV28	TGTGCCAGCAGTTATTTGGTTGTAGCTCACACCGGGGAGCTGTTTTTT	CASSYLVVAHTGELFF
TRBJ2-1	few	TRBD2	TRBV29-1	TGCAGCGTTGAAGCCGACCGGGGGGACAATGAGCAGTTCTTC	CSVEADRGDNEQFF
TRBJ2-3	many	TRBD1	TRBV28	TGTGCCAGCAGACCGGACAGGGCCTTCACAGATACGCAGTATTTT	CASRPDRAFTDTQYF
TRBJ2-7	many	-	TRBV28	TGTGCCAGCAGGTCGAGCTCCTACGAGCAGTACTTC	CASRSSSYEQYF
TRBJ2-5	-	-	TRBV7-2	TGTGCCAGCAGCCCAGGACTAACCCAAGAGACCCAGTACTTC	CASSPGLTQETQYF
TRBJ2-3	-	TRBD2	TRBV20-1	TGCAGTGCTAGCGGACTAGCGGCCAGTAGCACAGATACGCAGTATTTT	CSASGLAASSTDTQYF
TRBJ2-5	-	-	TRBV20-1	TGCAGTGTCGAAGACAGGGGAGGGGGCCGGGAGACCCAGTACTTC	CSVEDRGGGRETQYF
TRBJ2-3	-	-	TRBV12-3/TRBV12-4	TGTGCCAGCAGTTCAGATCGGACGCCAAGGAATACGCAGTATTTT	CASSSDRTPRNTQYF
TRBJ2-2	few	-	TRBV29-1	TGCAGCGTTGTAGAGAACACCGGGGAGCTGTTTTTT	CSVVENTGELFF
TRBJ2-7	few	TRBD1	TRBV6-2/TRBV6-3	TGTGCCAGCAGCCCCGGGACAGGGCCCCTAACCTACGAGCAGTACTTC	CASSPGTGPLTYEQYF
TRBJ2-3	many	TRBD1	TRBV29-1	TGCAGCCTTGGACAGGGGGCAGATACGCAGTATTTT	CSLGQGADTQYF